Listed below are T cell receptor beta chains from one sample, sequenced in a study of blood T cell repertoires in COVID-19. The table came from immunoSEQ multiplex PCR; TCRdb's copy has only in-frame clones and leaves some out. In the table there are a few hundred thousand clones, about 91% of which are singletons. The specimen sequenced was peripheral blood. The source is a woman aged 25-40 years who had recovered from COVID-19. Both conserved end residues are part of each CDR3. The D gene is left open where the match is weak.

TRBJ1-4	TRBV2	-	CASRLEDSSREKLFF
TRBJ2-3	TRBV20-1	-	CSAPTGDTQYF
TRBJ1-2	TRBV9	TRBD1	CASSKQGGIYGYTF
TRBJ2-2	TRBV5-1	-	CASSSSPGNTGELFF
TRBJ2-1	TRBV28	-	CASSQSVQGQFF
TRBJ1-2	TRBV27	TRBD1	CASSRRSGTGLYGYTF
TRBJ2-1	TRBV19	TRBD1	CASRQQGASYNEQFF
TRBJ2-5	TRBV28	-	CVAGNQETQYF
TRBJ1-4	TRBV5-4	-	CASSLGGATNEKLFF
TRBJ1-5	TRBV24-1	-	CATSEPGTDPDQPQHF
TRBJ2-7	TRBV6-5	-	CASTPDRRTYEQYF
TRBJ2-2	TRBV10-3	-	CAISGQGYTGELFF
TRBJ2-3	TRBV11-2	TRBD2	CASSSSGTSGGSTQYF
TRBJ1-2	TRBV3-1/TRBV3-2	-	CASSHPVHGYTF
TRBJ1-1	TRBV12-3/TRBV12-4	-	CASTPGGKTEAFF
TRBJ1-1	TRBV6-5	-	CASMTGNTEAFF
TRBJ1-2	TRBV28	-	CASSKQGPYGYTF
TRBJ1-2	TRBV6-2/TRBV6-3	TRBD1	CASSTAFGQEPNYGYTF
TRBJ2-7	TRBV20-1	TRBD1	CSASGSRTGDADEQYF
TRBJ2-5	TRBV28	TRBD2	CASSPTASGGPETQYF
TRBJ2-5	TRBV7-2	TRBD2	CASSLVGLAGVQETQYF
TRBJ2-5	TRBV19	TRBD1	CASSGGDWTGDETQYF